This T cell receptor (beta chain) was captured in a study of OX40 agonist ivuxolimab in advanced cancers. Concerning the study at large: Ivuxolimab was a fully human IgG2 agonistic monoclonal antibody targeting the costimulatory receptor OX40 (CD134). Intravenous ivuxolimab was administered to patients every 2 weeks at six dose levels: 0.01, 0.1, 0.3, 1.5, 3 and 10 mg/kg. Of the approximately 54 dose-escalation patients, hepatocellular carcinoma was present in about 20, melanoma in some 15, renal cell carcinoma in 9 and head and neck cancer in 9. In the dose-escalation cohort, roughly 82% of patients were male, and the mean age was roughly 56 years with a range of roughly 20 to 80. Prior anti-PD-1, anti-PD-L1 or anti-CTLA-4 therapy was permitted, and checkpoint inhibitors had been received by about 36% of dose-escalation patients. Partial responses occurred in three dose-escalation patients, of whom one had hepatocellular carcinoma and two had cutaneous melanoma. The point of sequencing TCRbeta in the periphery was to test whether ivuxolimab changed TCR sequence diversity and drove clonal T-cell expansion. The paper covers the monotherapy dose-escalation part of the phase I ivuxolimab trial, which included N ≈ 50 patients. General conclusions and limits of the study: Partial responders in the 0.1-3.0 mg/kg groups had among the lowest normalized peripheral clonal expansion, especially among CD8+ T cells. Low levels of normalized T-cell clonal expansion were also seen in some patients who did not respond. At doses of 0.1 to 3.0 mg/kg, clonal expansion of both CD4+ and CD8+ T cells in blood was seen between baseline and week 6. The antigen specificity of the peripheral T cells that underwent clonal expansion was not determined. After ivuxolimab, more expanded clones were found on average in CD8+ T cells than in CD4+ T cells.

For this clone: Its antigen remains unidentified. No per-base quality is available; no much larger clone lies one base away.

For sequencing of the TCRbeta CDR3 region, genomic DNA was extracted from the sorted cells. The immunoSEQ Assay was used for sequencing of TCRbeta CDR3 regions. Held by TCRdb, this immuneACCESS table contains in-frame sequences only and omits some clones. Under half of the omission traces to an unresolved V gene where checked; the cause of the rest is unknown. The sample includes about 89,000 clones, with roughly 84% observed a single time. The ten largest clones capture approximately 0.3% of the sample. The CDR3 holds 15 amino acids from the cysteine to the phenylalanine. Only the CDR3 portion is preserved as DNA: 45 bases, with reading frame beginning at the first base. V was cut back by 1 base and J by 3 bases, leaving a gap of 10 bases between them. Taken from the germline V gene, the CDR1 and CDR2 loops are ENHRY and SYGVKD. Patients with autoimmune disease history or receiving systemic immunosuppression were excluded from the trial. In every dose cohort, peripheral blood was drawn for TCR sequencing at baseline, cycle 4 day 1, and cycle 7 day 1. The samples were drawn from a first-in-human, open-label, multicenter phase I dose-escalation trial of ivuxolimab. The trial enrolled adults with locally advanced or metastatic head and neck squamous cell, hepatocellular, melanoma or renal cell carcinoma. Before TCR sequencing, CD4+ and CD8+ T cells were separately sorted from peripheral blood.

This material consisted of CD4+ or CD8+ T cells sorted from blood, taken in a trial of the OX40 agonist ivuxolimab. The V gene is TRBV10-3 and the J gene is TRBJ1-5; TRBD1 is a weak D gene call, 5 bases matching. This TCR derives from an adult with an advanced solid tumor such as melanoma, head and neck, liver or kidney cancer. The CDR3 has the sequence CAISELGGLNQPQHF. The sequence in DNA is TGTGCCATCAGTGAGTTGGGGGGACTCAATCAGCCCCAGCATTTT.